This paragraph covers one T cell receptor beta chain sequence. Its antigen is currently unknown. This entry belongs to a study of blood T cells in healthy people across ages. Whole-study results and caveats: Per million T cells, TCR beta diversity dropped about linearly as age rose.

The CDR3 contains 15 residues. Germline-derived CDR1 and CDR2 are LNHNV and YYDKDF (reference sequence). A sample-barcoded 5' primer and a J-beta primer mix were used in a second PCR of about 7 to 12 cycles. A tag from a template-switch adaptor with 12 random nucleotides marked each cDNA molecule. MiXCR was run by TCRdb on the 5' RACE reads, yielding one entry per CDR3 protein. The sample has roughly 730,000 distinct CDR3 sequences; more than 55% are singletons. The gene calls are TRBV15 and TRBJ2-7; the D gene is possibly TRBD1 (5 bases). The J call may be faulty, since TRBJ2-5 better matches the DNA end. The sequencing sample was made of blood. The TCR originated in a man aged 40-49 years in good health. The CDR3 reads CATSIESGAGETQYF. The CDR3 coding sequence is TGTGCCACCAGCATAGAGAGTGGGGCTGGAGAGACCCAGTACTTC.